These 15 T cell receptor beta chains share one sample of origin, sequenced in a study of T cells expressing NK-cell markers (dated by TCRdb to 2019 to 2021). Library preparation used 5' RACE. The data were produced on an Illumina HiSeq 2000. TCRdb reprocessed the reads and assigns one entry to each CDR3 protein sequence, leaving out DNA. This sample's table contains approximately 22,000 distinct CDR3 sequences. 50% to 60% of the sample rests with the top ten. Sequencing input: blood T cells: a sorted CD56 or NKG2C T cell subset, CD4+ or CD8+ T cells, or bulk PBMC T cells (not recorded which). These TCRs come from a man between 18 and 69 years old in good health.

The chain recombines TRBV10-2 with TRBJ2-5. Per germline, CDR1 WSHSY and CDR2 SAAADI. CDR3 size: 12 residues. CDR3 region: CASSAVAETQYF.

The chain uses TRBV6-5 and TRBJ2-7; checking the TCRdb D call of TRBD1 is not possible without DNA. Germline loops: CDR1 MNHEY, CDR2 SVGAGI. This CDR3 has 16 amino acids. The CDR3 sequence is CASSYGTGLGAYEQYF.

The V and J genes are TRBV20-1 and TRBJ2-7; TCRdb selects TRBD1, and the lack of DNA leaves this call unchecked. The CDR3 runs 13 residues. CDR1 and CDR2 (germline): DFQATT, SNEGSKA (reference sequence). CDR3: CSAPGQSSYEQYF.

The chain couples TRBV5-1 to TRBJ2-2; TCRdb indicates TRBD1, and absent DNA this call remains unverified. This CDR3 contains 13 residues. Per the germline V gene, CDR1 is SGHRS and CDR2 is YFSETQ. CDR3 in amino acids: CASSWTETGELFF.

The chain recombines TRBV9 with TRBJ2-1; the TCRdb call, TRBD2, lacks DNA for checking. The CDR3 runs to 16 residues. CDR1 is SGDLS and CDR2 is YYNGEE in the germline V gene. CDR3 sequence: CASSVEWASGGNEQFF.

The chain combines TRBV20-1 with TRBJ2-7; TCRdb calls TRBD1, which cannot be checked without DNA. Germline V gene lookup returns CDR1 DFQATT and CDR2 SNEGSKA (reference sequence). The CDR3 has 14 amino acids. The CDR3 loop reads CSARDRRRVEEQYF.

V gene TRBV5-6 combines with J gene TRBJ2-7; there is no DNA to check the TCRdb D call of TRBD2. The CDR3 covers 13 residues. Germline CDR1 and CDR2: SGHDT and YYEEEE. CDR3: CASSPGLAYEQYF.

The V call is TRBV29-1, the J call TRBJ1-1; TCRdb names TRBD1, which stays unverified in the absence of DNA. CDR1 SQVTM and CDR2 ANQGSEA come from the germline V gene. The length of the CDR3 is 13 residues. The CDR3 loop is CSVTGLMNTEAFF.

This sequence joins TRBV3-1 and TRBJ1-6. The CDR3 extends over 17 amino acids. The germline V gene has CDR1 LGHDT and CDR2 YNNKEL (reference sequence). CDR3 amino acids: CASSQDPVAGHNSPLHF.

The V call is TRBV6-2 or TRBV6-3, the J call TRBJ2-2; TCRdb's D call of TRBD2 is untestable without DNA. Germline V gene lookup returns CDR1 MNHEY and CDR2 SVGEGT. The CDR3 consists of 16 residues. CDR3 region: CASSYASGRLTGELFF.

The V gene is TRBV28, the J gene TRBJ1-5; TCRdb's D gene call, TRBD1, goes unchecked for lack of DNA. CDR1 is MDHEN and CDR2 is SYDVKM in the germline V gene. The CDR3 contains 22 residues. The CDR3 is CASSPYRMTGDVAGHPNQPQHF.

The CDR3 sequence is CASVSYNEQFF. The chain joins TRBV3-1 to TRBJ2-1. CDR3 size: 11 residues. The germline CDR1 and CDR2 sequences are LGHDT and YNNKEL (reference sequence).

This chain uses TRBV7-2 with TRBJ2-1; TCRdb's D call, TRBD1, is unchecked because there is no DNA. The CDR3 covers 14 residues. The germline gives CDR1 SGHTA, CDR2 FQGNSA. The CDR3 here is CASSLGREYNEQFF.

The rearrangement uses TRBV29-1 and TRBJ1-1. The CDR3 has 13 residues. CDR1 SQVTM and CDR2 ANQGSEA come from the germline V gene. This chain's CDR3 is CSVVRGGNTEAFF.

This chain uses TRBV7-8 with TRBJ1-5; with no DNA, the TCRdb D assignment of TRBD1 cannot be verified. Germline values: CDR1 SGHVS, CDR2 FQNEAQ. This CDR3 has 14 residues. CDR3 region: CASSLQGYNQPQHF.